These 21 T cell receptor beta chains were all obtained from the same sample, sequenced in a study of T cells after yellow fever vaccination. TCRdb called the 5' RACE reads again in MiXCR, with one record for every CDR3 protein. Of about 220,000 distinct CDR3 sequences in the sample, under 3.5% were seen once. Sequenced material: CD4+ T cells sorted from PBMCs, taken 10 days after the yellow fever booster vaccination. All receptors come from a young man who received the YFV17D yellow fever vaccine.

The chain links TRBV28 to TRBJ2-1, with D hard to call. This CDR3 comprises 15 residues. V was trimmed by 3 bases and J by 10 bases, leaving 19 bases between them. CDR1 is MDHEN, CDR2 SYDVKM, per germline. The CDR3 loop reads CASSFVDHNRPEQFF. CDR3 coding DNA: TGTGCCAGCAGTTTTGTGGACCACAACCGCCCGGAGCAGTTCTTC.

This clonotype was seen many times. J is TRBJ2-1 and V is TRBV20-1, with a weak D call TRBD2 (6 bases). Trimming removed 2 bases from V and 7 bases from J, with 15 bases in between. There are 14 residues in the CDR3. CDR1 and CDR2 from the germline V gene are DFQATT and SNEGSKA (reference sequence). In nucleotides, the CDR3 is TGCAGTGCTAGACGAACCACTAGCATGAATGAGCAGTTCTTC. Residues: CSARRTTSMNEQFF.

This clonotype was recorded at least ten times. V is TRBV20-1 and J is TRBJ1-1; D remains unclear. The ends were cut back, 5 bases at V and 0 bases at J, with 4 bases in the middle. The CDR3 covers 11 residues. Germline values: CDR1 DFQATT, CDR2 SNEGSKA (reference sequence). This chain's CDR3 is CSAGVNTEAFF. CDR3 nucleotide sequence: TGCAGTGCTGGGGTGAACACTGAAGCTTTCTTT.

This clonotype showed up many times. This chain links TRBV5-5 with TRBJ2-5; 8 bases match TRBD1. This CDR3 has 14 residues. CDR1 is SGHKS and CDR2 is YYEKEE in the germline V gene (reference sequence). With V trimmed by 2 bases and J by 1 base, 1 base remained unmatched. CDR3 nucleotide sequence: TGTGCCAGCAGCTTAGGACAGGGCCAAGAGACCCAGTACTTC. Amino acids: CASSLGQGQETQYF.

This clonotype was seen at least ten times. The chain combines TRBV20-1 with TRBJ2-7; possible D gene TRBD2, 6 bases. CDR1 DFQATT and CDR2 SNEGSKA come from the germline V gene (reference sequence). The CDR3 is 13 residues long. Trimming stripped 5 bases from V and 3 bases from J, with 14 bases between. CDR3 loop: CSAAGLIYYEQYF. In DNA, the CDR3 is TGCAGTGCTGCTGGACTAATTTACTACGAGCAGTACTTC.

This clonotype has at least ten counts. The CDR3 sequence is CASSWTSGGMDTGELFF. The CDR3 DNA reads TGTGCCAGCAGCTGGACTAGCGGGGGGATGGACACCGGGGAGCTGTTTTTT. This chain links TRBV7-8 with TRBJ2-2; 14 bases match TRBD2. The germline CDR1 and CDR2 sequences are SGHVS and FQNEAQ. Trimming at V came to 4 bases and at J to 3 bases, leaving 4 bases not matched to a gene. This CDR3 contains 17 residues.

The chain recombines TRBV5-1 with TRBJ2-7; TRBD1 matches 11 bases. The germline V gene has CDR1 SGHRS and CDR2 YFSETQ. With 4 bases clipped from V and 6 bases from J, the junction kept 6 bases outside the gene matches. This CDR3 spans 14 amino acids. CDR3 loop: CASSPRDRGIEQYF. In DNA form, the CDR3 reads TGCGCCAGCAGCCCCCGGGACAGGGGGATCGAGCAGTACTTC.

This clonotype showed up many times. This sequence joins TRBV19 and TRBJ2-7, with D perhaps matching TRBD1 (6 bases). The CDR3 is 16 residues long. Deletions cut 8 bases from V and 5 bases from J, with 25 bases between. CDR1 is LNHDA and CDR2 is SQIVND in the germline V gene (reference sequence). Here the CDR3 DNA reads TGTGCCAGTCGCCCCGGATACAGGGATCATCGGGACGAGCAGTACTTC. This codes for CASRPGYRDHRDEQYF.

This clonotype was detected only a few times. This chain links TRBV29-1 with TRBJ2-6; D perhaps matches TRBD1 (6 bases). Per germline, CDR1 SQVTM and CDR2 ANQGSEA. The CDR3 contains 13 residues. V was pared by 5 bases and J by 2 bases, with 7 bases between. CDR3 sequence: CSVWTAGANVLTF. CDR3 coding DNA: TGCAGCGTTTGGACAGCTGGGGCCAACGTCCTGACTTTC.

The chain has TRBV5-1 and TRBJ2-1, with D possibly being TRBD1 (5 bases). Trimming removed 1 base from V and 3 bases from J, with 8 bases in between. The CDR3 consists of 14 residues. Germline CDR1 reads SGHRS; CDR2 reads YFSETQ. The DNA of the CDR3 is TGCGCCAGCAGCTTGAGACAGATCTACAATGAGCAGTTCTTC. Its protein product is CASSLRQIYNEQFF. The variable domain in full, completed from reference TRBV5-1 and TRBJ2-1, reads KAGVTQTPRYLIKTRGQQVTLSCSPISGHRSVSWYQQTPGQGLQFLFEYFSETQRNKGNFPGRFSGRQFSNSRSEMNVSTLELGDSALYLCASSLRQIYNEQFFGPGTRLTVL.

This clonotype was seen a few times. The CDR3 sequence is CASSLGQISQAFF. DNA of the CDR3: TGTGCCAGCAGCTTAGGGCAGATCTCTCAAGCTTTCTTT. The V gene is TRBV7-8, the J gene TRBJ1-1; no reliable D call. The V end lost 1 base, the J end lost 9 bases, and 12 bases lay between the germline ends. From germline, CDR1 is SGHVS and CDR2 FQNEAQ. CDR3 size: 13 residues.

This clonotype was detected a few times. The rearrangement links TRBV5-1 to TRBJ2-5, with 15 nucleotides matching TRBD2. This CDR3 spans 18 amino acids. Germline V gives CDR1 SGHRS, CDR2 YFSETQ. V was pared by 2 bases and J by 5 bases, with 10 bases of the junction left unmatched. In nucleotides, the CDR3 is TGCGCCAGCAGCTTAGGACTAGCGGGGGGGCCGGTCGGCGAGACCCAGTACTTC. This gives the protein CASSLGLAGGPVGETQYF.

This clonotype showed up many times. This chain connects TRBV7-7 to TRBJ2-5; D perhaps matches TRBD2 (5 bases). Trimming removed 5 bases from V and 4 bases from J, with 8 bases in between. This CDR3 region has 12 residues. Looked up from germline, CDR1 is SSHAT and CDR2 is FNYEAQ (reference sequence). The CDR3 DNA follows: TGTGCCAGCAGCCAGAGCGGAGAGACCCAGTACTTC. Residues: CASSQSGETQYF.

This clonotype has a count of ten or more. The rearrangement links TRBV2 to TRBJ2-5; 7 positions match TRBD1. J was trimmed by 0 bases and V by 4 bases; bases with no gene match: 5. The CDR3 runs 15 residues. The germline V gene has CDR1 SNHLY and CDR2 FYNNEI. The CDR3 spells CASSAEQGHQETQYF. DNA of the CDR3: TGTGCCAGCAGTGCTGAACAGGGGCACCAAGAGACCCAGTACTTC.

This clonotype was observed many times. This chain uses TRBV4-2 with TRBJ2-3; 12 positions match TRBD2. After removal of 1 base from V and 7 bases from J, the junction contained 9 bases not matched to a gene. Looked up from germline, CDR1 is LGHNA and CDR2 is YNFKEQ. The CDR3 is 17 amino acids. CDR3 nucleotides: TGTGCCAGCAGCCAAGGACTAGCGGGGGCCGCGGGGAATACGCAGTATTTT. Translating it yields CASSQGLAGAAGNTQYF.

This clonotype was seen many times. The V and J genes are TRBV29-1 and TRBJ2-5; D possibly uses TRBD1 or TRBD2 (6 bases each). Germline assignment: CDR1 SQVTM and CDR2 ANQGSEA. The ends were cut back, 4 bases at V and 0 bases at J, with 15 bases in the middle. This CDR3 is built from 15 residues. As DNA, the CDR3 is TGCAGCGTTGGGGTAGGGGGGCCGTACCAAGAGACCCAGTACTTC. Its protein is CSVGVGGPYQETQYF.

This sequence joins TRBV4-1 and TRBJ1-1, with 10 bases aligning to TRBD1. The CDR3 is made up of 13 amino acids. From germline, CDR1 is MGHRA and CDR2 YSYEKL. J gave up 11 bases and V 4 bases, and 7 bases lay outside the gene matches. The CDR3 region has the DNA TGCGCCAGCAGCCGTAGGGACAGGGGACGGGCTTTCTTT. Protein product: CASSRRDRGRAFF.

The table lists this clonotype with many counts. This chain connects TRBV7-9 to TRBJ1-2; D ambiguous. V lost 5 bases and J lost 4, with 11 bases in between. CDR3 length: 13 residues. From germline, CDR1 is SEHNR and CDR2 FQNEAQ (reference sequence). The CDR3 sequence: CASSPRGAYGYTF. Written as DNA, the CDR3 is TGTGCCAGCAGCCCCCGGGGAGCCTATGGCTACACCTTC.

This chain joins TRBV6-2 or TRBV6-3 and TRBJ1-1; 7 bases are shared with TRBD1. The V and J ends lost 6 bases and 4 bases, in that order; junction bases with no gene match: 8. The CDR3 consists of 14 residues. Germline CDR1 is MNHEY and CDR2 is SVGEGT. CDR3 loop: CASRKTGEATEAFF. CDR3 DNA sequence: TGTGCCAGCAGGAAAACAGGGGAAGCCACTGAAGCTTTCTTT.

The sample holds many counts of this clonotype. This chain joins TRBV5-1 and TRBJ2-3; 7 bases agree with TRBD1. The V segment lost 4 bases and the J segment 10 bases; nucleotides outside the gene matches: 12. The CDR3 contains 14 residues. Per germline, CDR1 SGHRS and CDR2 YFSETQ. The CDR3 DNA sequence: TGCGCCAGCAGCCCCGACAGGGCGGGCCAGGCGCAGTATTTT. Encoded protein: CASSPDRAGQAQYF. The whole variable domain, filled in from reference TRBV5-1 and TRBJ2-3, reads KAGVTQTPRYLIKTRGQQVTLSCSPISGHRSVSWYQQTPGQGLQFLFEYFSETQRNKGNFPGRFSGRQFSNSRSEMNVSTLELGDSALYLCASSPDRAGQAQYFGPGTRLTVL.

This clonotype showed up many times. The V and J genes are TRBV20-1 and TRBJ1-1; D might be TRBD1 (5 bases). The V end lost 7 bases, the J end lost 1 base, and 13 bases lay between the germline ends. The CDR3 loop spans 13 amino acids. Per the germline V gene, CDR1 is DFQATT and CDR2 is SNEGSKA (reference sequence). The CDR3, as DNA: TGCAGTGGGCTGGACACCCGGAACACTGAAGCTTTCTTT. It encodes CSGLDTRNTEAFF.